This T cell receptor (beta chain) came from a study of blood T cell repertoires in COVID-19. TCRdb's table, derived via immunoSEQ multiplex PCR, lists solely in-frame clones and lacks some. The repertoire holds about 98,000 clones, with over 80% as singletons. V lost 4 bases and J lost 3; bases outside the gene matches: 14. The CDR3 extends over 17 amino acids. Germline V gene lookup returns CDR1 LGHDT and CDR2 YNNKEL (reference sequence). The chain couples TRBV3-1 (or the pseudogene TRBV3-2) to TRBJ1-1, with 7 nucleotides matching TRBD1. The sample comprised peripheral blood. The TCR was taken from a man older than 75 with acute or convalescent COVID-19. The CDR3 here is CASSRRHRGSQDTEAFF. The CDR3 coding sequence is TGTGCCAGCAGCCGACGACACAGGGGAAGTCAGGACACTGAAGCTTTCTTT.